A selection of T cell receptor beta chains follows, all from one sample in a study of T-cell memory formation after mild COVID-19. TCRdb analysed the 5' RACE reads with MiXCR anew, one entry per CDR3 protein. This sample has around 320,000 distinct CDR3 sequences, with around 28% found just once. The specimen sequenced was PBMCs or a T cell subset sorted from them (not recorded which). The receptors were sampled from an adult woman who had mild COVID-19 (a few samples of this study predate the infection). Cell type and time point are not known. The CDR3 runs from the conserved cysteine through the conserved F or W. A D gene is named only where the DNA matches it firmly. For some rows the clone size is stated as once, few or many, or as a class when expanded; others skip it.

cdr3_aa cdr3_nt cdr3_length v_call clone_size j_call d_call
CASSPGDRDQETQYF TGTGCCAGCAGCCCAGGGGACAGGGACCAAGAGACCCAGTACTTC 15 TRBV4-2 few TRBJ2-5 TRBD1
CASGSGQETQYF TGTGCCAGCGGAAGTGGCCAAGAGACCCAGTACTTC 12 TRBV9 many TRBJ2-5 -
CASSLEAFAGGFSGGELFF TGTGCCAGCAGTTTAGAGGCGTTCGCGGGAGGCTTTTCTGGCGGGGAGCTGTTTTTT 19 TRBV12-3/TRBV12-4 - TRBJ2-2 TRBD2
CATTDSNSNQPQHF TGTGCCACCACGGACAGCAATAGCAATCAGCCCCAGCATTTT 14 TRBV15 - TRBJ1-5 -
CASSPDSHGSTIYF TGTGCCAGCAGCCCGGACAGCCATGGAAGCACCATATATTTT 14 TRBV7-8 - TRBJ1-3 -
CASSTRQVTDTQYF TGTGCCAGCAGTACCCGACAGGTTACAGATACGCAGTATTTT 14 TRBV27 - TRBJ2-3 -
CASSLEWPHNEQFF TGTGCCAGCAGCTTAGAGTGGCCCCACAATGAGCAGTTCTTC 14 TRBV7-3 - TRBJ2-1 -
CASSLRTGGTDTQYF TGTGCCAGCAGCTTACGTACCGGCGGAACAGATACGCAGTATTTT 15 TRBV7-6 few TRBJ2-3 -
CASRLRGRGAVLAKNIQYF TGCGCCAGCCGCCTCCGGGGCAGGGGTGCCGTTTTAGCCAAAAACATTCAGTACTTC 19 TRBV4-1 - TRBJ2-4 -
CASSFRVGQPQHF TGTGCCAGCAGTTTCAGGGTAGGTCAGCCCCAGCATTTT 13 TRBV12-3/TRBV12-4 - TRBJ1-5 -
CASSLSGKLYEQYF TGTGCCAGCAGTTTATCAGGGAAGCTCTACGAGCAGTACTTC 14 TRBV2 - TRBJ2-7 -
CASIGVTRHEQYF TGTGCCAGCATCGGAGTTACGCGCCACGAGCAGTACTTC 13 TRBV9 - TRBJ2-7 -
CASSPRGAYEQYF TGTGCCAGCAGTCCCCGGGGGGCCTACGAGCAGTACTTC 13 TRBV27 few TRBJ2-7 TRBD2
CASSSGTGTSF TGTGCCAGCAGTTCGGGGACAGGGACCTCCTTC 11 TRBV6-2/TRBV6-3 - TRBJ2-7 TRBD1
CASSLVPSDTGELFF TGTGCCAGCAGCTTGGTTCCCTCGGACACCGGGGAGCTGTTTTTT 15 TRBV5-6 - TRBJ2-2 -
CASSFVLGNEQFF TGTGCCAGCAGTTTCGTCCTGGGGAATGAGCAGTTCTTC 13 TRBV12-3/TRBV12-4 few TRBJ2-1 -
CASSGQGKNEQYF TGTGCCAGCAGTGGGCAGGGGAAGAACGAGCAGTACTTC 13 TRBV12-3/TRBV12-4 many TRBJ2-7 -
CSARPLGVAGSSYNEQFF TGCAGTGCTAGACCCCTGGGGGTAGCGGGGTCCTCCTACAATGAGCAGTTCTTC 18 TRBV20-1 many TRBJ2-1 TRBD2
CASSQELGVLGYEQYF TGTGCCAGCAGCCAAGAGCTGGGTGTACTGGGGTACGAGCAGTACTTC 16 TRBV4-2 - TRBJ2-7 -
CASSRQGETQYF TGTGCCAGCAGCCGTCAGGGTGAGACCCAGTACTTC 12 TRBV7-9 - TRBJ2-5 -
CASSPQPGAIGPEAFF TGCGCCAGCAGCCCCCAACCGGGGGCCATCGGGCCTGAAGCTTTCTTT 16 TRBV5-1 - TRBJ1-1 -
CASSGGPAGETQYF TGCGCCAGCAGCGGGGGACCGGCGGGGGAGACCCAGTACTTC 14 TRBV5-1 - TRBJ2-5 -
CAWSGQSKETQYF TGTGCCTGGAGTGGACAGTCGAAAGAGACCCAGTACTTC 13 TRBV30 - TRBJ2-5 -
CASSYGGRRGYTF TGTGCCAGCAGTTACGGAGGCAGGCGCGGCTACACCTTC 13 TRBV6-6 - TRBJ1-2 -
CASSDQPSEQFF TGTGCCAGCAGTGACCAGCCGAGTGAGCAGTTCTTC 12 TRBV12-3/TRBV12-4 - TRBJ2-1 -
CSSGRSRGPPLHF TGCAGCTCGGGCAGATCCAGGGGTCCACCCCTCCACTTT 13 TRBV29-1 - TRBJ1-6 -
CASSEGDKGPYEQYF TGTGCCAGCAGTGAAGGAGATAAGGGACCCTACGAGCAGTACTTC 15 TRBV2 once TRBJ2-7 -
CASPRASGNTIYF TGCGCCAGCCCAAGGGCGTCGGGAAACACCATATATTTT 13 TRBV10-2 - TRBJ1-3 -
CASSLGRISTDTQYF TGTGCCAGCAGCTTAGGACGAATTAGCACAGATACGCAGTATTTT 15 TRBV7-2 - TRBJ2-3 -
CASSEMGRNQPQHF TGTGCCAGCAGTGAAATGGGGCGCAATCAGCCCCAGCATTTT 14 TRBV2 - TRBJ1-5 -
CASSPGNSRETQYF TGTGCCAGCAGCCCGGGTAATAGCAGGGAGACCCAGTACTTC 14 TRBV4-2 - TRBJ2-5 -
CASSQNPPGAMETQYF TGTGCCAGCTCACAAAACCCTCCAGGGGCGATGGAGACCCAGTACTTC 16 TRBV18 - TRBJ2-5 -
CASSQDGWVRDRDAFF TGTGCCAGCAGCCAAGACGGATGGGTAAGGGACAGGGATGCTTTCTTT 16 TRBV3-1 few TRBJ1-1 TRBD1
CASSQGLGVDTQYF TGCGCCAGCAGCCAAGGATTAGGGGTGGATACGCAGTATTTT 14 TRBV4-1 - TRBJ2-3 -
CASSRLGGNTDTQYF TGCGCCAGCAGCAGATTGGGAGGGAACACAGATACGCAGTATTTT 15 TRBV5-1 - TRBJ2-3 TRBD2
CASSSGGPLTDTQYF TGCGCCAGCAGCAGTGGGGGCCCGCTCACAGATACGCAGTATTTT 15 TRBV5-1 few TRBJ2-3 -
CASSLDWSTDTQYF TGTGCCAGCAGCTTGGACTGGAGCACAGATACGCAGTATTTT 14 TRBV5-5 - TRBJ2-3 -
CSARDEGWGGEQYF TGCAGTGCTAGAGATGAGGGTTGGGGCGGGGAGCAGTACTTC 14 TRBV20-1 - TRBJ2-7 -
CASSPGLAGESDEQFF TGTGCCAGCAGCCCGGGACTAGCGGGAGAGAGCGATGAGCAGTTCTTC 16 TRBV25-1 few TRBJ2-1 TRBD2
CASSHEGQAPLYGYTF TGCGCCAGCAGCCACGAGGGGCAGGCACCGCTCTATGGCTACACCTTC 16 TRBV4-1 - TRBJ1-2 -
CASSPRLQGRSGNTIYF TGTGCCAGCAGCCCGAGGTTACAGGGCCGCTCTGGAAACACCATATATTTT 17 TRBV7-9 - TRBJ1-3 -